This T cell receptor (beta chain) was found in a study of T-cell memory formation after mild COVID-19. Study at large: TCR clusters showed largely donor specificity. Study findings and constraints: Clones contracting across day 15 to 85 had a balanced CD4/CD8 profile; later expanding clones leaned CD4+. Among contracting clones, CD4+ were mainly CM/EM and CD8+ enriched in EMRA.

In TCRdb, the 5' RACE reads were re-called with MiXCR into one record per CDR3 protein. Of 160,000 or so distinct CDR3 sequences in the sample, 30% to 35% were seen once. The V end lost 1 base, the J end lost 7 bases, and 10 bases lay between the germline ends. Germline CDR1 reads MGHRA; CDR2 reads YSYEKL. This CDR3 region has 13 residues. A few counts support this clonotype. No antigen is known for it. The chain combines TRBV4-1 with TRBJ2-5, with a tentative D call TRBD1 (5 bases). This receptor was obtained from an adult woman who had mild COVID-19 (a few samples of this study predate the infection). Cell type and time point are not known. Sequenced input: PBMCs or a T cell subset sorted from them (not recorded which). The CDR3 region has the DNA TGCGCCAGCAGCCAAGTTGGGGCAGGGACCCAGTACTTC. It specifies CASSQVGAGTQYF.